This TCR beta chain was observed in a study of cytomegalovirus exposure and HLA in healthy donors. Study-level background: An earlier analysis found roughly 110 million unique TCR beta sequences from around 180 million T cells. Genotyping of 400 or so donors showed that about 83% belonged to the Caucasian-associated ancestry cluster. The study's findings and limits: Later analysis placed DRB1 highest and HLA-C lowest in TCR association rates, which differed by HLA locus.

Donors were nominally healthy when sampled, though unrecorded immune exposures were likely. This PCR relied on a set of 60 Vbeta primers and 13 Jbeta primers. Assay used: immunoSEQ multiplex PCR; TCRdb lists only in-frame clones, some missing. The table lists around 140,000 clones, about four fifths of them singletons, with 0.85% to 1.4% in the top ten. Germline trimming cut 1 base from V and 5 bases from J; bases unmatched to any gene: 7. The CDR3 is 16 amino acids. The germline V gene has CDR1 MNHNS and CDR2 SASEGT. This clone has a handful of counts. What it binds is unknown. The sequence was collected from a male donor in good health and CMV-seronegative. Sequencing was done on a sample of PBMCs. The V and J genes are TRBV6-1 and TRBJ2-7; TRBD1 aligns across 11 bases. The CDR3 DNA reads TGTGCCAGCAGTGAAGGGGAGGGACAGGGGGGCAACGAGCAGTACTTC. Residues: CASSEGEGQGGNEQYF.